Below, one T cell receptor beta chain is given with its context. The specificity of this receptor is unknown. Base qualities are not at hand, and no much larger clone is one base apart. These data come from a study of cytomegalovirus exposure and HLA in healthy donors (dated by TCRdb to about 2017). Regarding the study in general: An earlier analysis of some 600 of the donors reported 250 to 300 Gb of sequence data and roughly 120 million unique TCR beta sequences obtained from 150 million to 200 million T cells. Roughly 300 gigabases of sequencing data and 70 million to 85 million unique TCR sequences were included in an early release covering about 620 HLA-typed donors. Every repertoire in the discovery cohort had been generated on one and the same sequencing platform. In a later genetic analysis, genome-wide SNP genotypes for about three fifths of the roughly 670 donors were used, and that subset was treated as a discovery cohort. The aim of the study was to test whether cataloging public T cell receptors could identify signatures of past pathogen exposure. Among approximately 370 genotyped donors of the cohort, an average of roughly 230,000 unique TCR beta nucleotide sequences was sequenced per donor, of which about 19% were non-productive. HLA typing included class I and class II loci at four-digit resolution. An earlier analysis of some 500 of the donors applied high-throughput TCR beta sequencing to assess whether each TCR beta V gene segment acted as functional or pseudogenic. The T cell repertoires of around 730 subjects were profiled by immunosequencing and related to cytomegalovirus serostatus. Typing coverage varied by locus: about 629-640 donors for A, B, C, DRB1 and DQB1; roughly 560 for DQA1; more than 600 for DPA1; approximately 470 for DPB1. Donor age, sex, ethnicity and CMV serostatus were collected together with the repertoire data. Rather than drawing on any new phenotypic data, the later analysis identified candidate immune exposures from TCR beta sequences and the way those sequences occurred across donors. Four or five DR-DQ haplotypes were handled as single units for association and clustering, since linkage in the cohort was strong. Among the approximately 420 genotyped donors, approximately 77% belonged to the genetic ancestry cluster associated with self-reported Caucasian donors. In addition to the first cohort of roughly 700 subjects, a separate validation cohort of some 120 different subjects was used. To predict cytomegalovirus infection status, the study combined high-throughput TCR immunosequencing, statistical association of individual TCRs with disease status, and machine learning. To study patterns of TCR occurrence, a later analysis re-analyzed previously published TCR beta repertoires from 550 to 800 donors and added high-resolution HLA genotyping. Study-wide findings and limitations: According to a later analysis, TCR association rates differed among HLA loci, with DRB1 alleles showing the most associated TCRs and HLA-C alleles showing the fewest. In an earlier analysis of around 600 of the donors, most TCR beta V segments were observed in productive rearrangements about 87% or about 30% of the time, broadly matching IMGT annotations. Immune exposure information for the cohort was limited to CMV serostatus. A cluster of highly shared sequence variants was judged likely to be a technical artifact of the sequencing pipeline. A later analysis found that HLA-associated TCR beta chains were more clonally expanded and had lower generation probabilities than equally common non-associated chains. A later genetic analysis reported fewer N-insertions in productive TCRs among donors in an Asian-associated ancestry cluster than the roughly 620-donor mean. Because the 87-base-pair reads could not distinguish some IMGT-functional V segments, including TRBV6-2 and TRBV6-3, those segments were excluded. According to a later analysis, most CMV-associated TCR beta chains appeared to be HLA-restricted, and the HLA associations seemed to be driven largely by CMV exposure. A total of fewer than 200 TCR beta chains were listed by the study as associated with cytomegalovirus. Only TCR beta chains were sequenced in this cohort, and the absence of alpha or paired-chain data limited detectable features. Roughly uniform sequencing depth across donors was assumed in presence/absence analyses, although this assumption may not hold. Assigning TCR associations to individual alleles was difficult when HLA alleles, especially DR and DQ, strongly co-occurred. An association between a missense DCLRE1C variant and V-gene and J-gene trimming of TCR beta chains was found in a later genetic analysis and replicated in an independent cohort. It was suggested by the authors that the approach could potentially be generalized to other disease states and immunological phenotypes. Correlated functional status among segregating V segments might be attributable to linkage disequilibrium, but an unknown experimental factor could not be ruled out. The classifier was reported to diagnose cytomegalovirus status with high specificity and sensitivity in both the original and validation cohorts. A further reported finding was that TCR beta sequences accurately predicted the HLA-A and HLA-B alleles for most subjects in the first cohort. Seventeen rarely observed V segments, including chromosome 9 orphons, were excluded from the earlier analysis of about 500 of the donors because counts were too low. According to a later analysis, parvovirus B19, influenza, CMV and Epstein-Barr virus appeared linked to several top co-occurrence clusters. Because HLA typing was unavailable for some donors at each locus, only the typed subset was used in association tests. Most TCR sequences were observed very rarely across donors, whereas some public TCRs were present in many individuals. A few of the identified cytomegalovirus-associated TCR beta chains were confirmed in vitro to be specific for cytomegalovirus antigens. At a false discovery rate of 0.05, a later analysis linked under 20,000 TCR beta sequences to specific HLA alleles.

In total, approximately 700 healthy bone marrow donors made up the cohort. At the time of sampling, every cohort member was nominally healthy, though immune exposures that went unrecorded were likely present. The donor tested CMV seronegative and was one of the 352 seronegative cohort members. A peripheral blood sample was provided by each donor, and peripheral blood mononuclear cells were used for TCR beta sequencing. Genomic DNA was extracted from the blood cell samples with the Qiagen DNeasy Blood Extraction Kit. Libraries were built with the immunoSEQ multiplex PCR assay. For the multiplex PCR, a mixture combining 60 forward primers for TCR Vbeta segments and 13 reverse primers for TCR Jbeta segments was used. A multiplex PCR assay on genomic DNA amplified the CDR3 region of rearranged TCR beta genes. Amplified TCR beta libraries were sequenced as 87-base-pair reads on the Illumina HiSeq System. As for the original processing: A later analysis counted 65 million to 90 million unique TCR beta chains across the 670 or so repertoires, and some 12 million of these chains were shared by at least two donors. Raw reads were error-corrected and collapsed into unique sequences by a nearest-neighbor algorithm in which closely related sequences were merged to remove PCR and sequencing errors. To assign V, D and J gene segments, CDR3 sequences were aligned to IMGT reference sequences. For a sequence to be retained, at least a six-nucleotide match to both a V gene segment and a J gene segment was required. A rearrangement was called productive if the CDR3 had no stop codons and remained in frame with V and J, and every other rearrangement was called non-productive. CDR3 was defined according to IMGT convention as the region running from the second conserved V-encoded cysteine to the conserved J-encoded phenylalanine. The earlier analysis of around 640 of the donors excluded sequences that lacked an unambiguous match to a single V gene segment. In an earlier analysis of 450 to 750 of the donors, a V segment was called functional when productive rearrangements were above 56.7%, and segregating when the standard deviation between donors exceeded 5%. To diagnose cytomegalovirus status from the catalog of TCR beta chain sequences, a statistical classification framework was built. In a later analysis, TCR nucleotide sequences were compared against IMGT/GENE-DB human TR gene sequences so that V and J genes could be assigned. The TCRdist pipeline was used in a later analysis to assign CDR3 sequences and most-parsimonious VDJ recombination scenarios. A later analysis defined each TCR beta chain by its CDR3 amino acid sequence plus V-gene family, and excluded reads lacking a unique V-gene family. As a way to deal with suspected cross-contamination and a sequencing artifact, a later analysis dropped 450 to 600 nucleotide sequences that were highly shared and had low generation probability. For each public chain, a later analysis derived a clonal expansion index from normalized ranks of inferred template counts within each repertoire. A later analysis computed generation probabilities with a VDJ recombination model fitted to out-of-frame rearrangements, and checked the results against IGoR. In a later analysis, TCR-TCR, TCR-HLA and TCR-CMV co-occurrence was scored with hypergeometric tests, and a repertoire-size bias correction was applied to TCR pairs. In a later analysis, false discovery rates were estimated by permuting HLA or CMV assignments 20 times. In a later analysis, co-occurring TCRs were grouped with DBSCAN, and TCRdist sequence similarity was added when clustering was performed within HLA-allele-positive subsets. Co-occurrence clustering excluded repertoires with fewer than 30,000 or more than 120,000 public chains, plus five with anomalous nucleotide sharing. The clones in this table, taken by TCRdb from immuneACCESS, are in-frame only. Not every clone is retained; where verified, under half of the shortfall comes from an unresolved V gene, and the cause of the rest is unknown. V, J and clone size reflect that table, while D and trimming were determined from the DNA. The sample table records about 150,000 clones; less than 80% of these occur just once. The ten largest make up about 2% of the sample.

Relative to germline, V is 4 bases shorter and J is 5 bases shorter, with 14 bases between their ends. The germline V gene yields MNHNS for CDR1 and SASEGT for CDR2. The CDR3 covers 14 residues, taking in both the cysteine and the phenylalanine. Only CDR3 DNA remains: 42 bases, in frame from the first base. Material: PBMCs. The V and J segments used are TRBV6-1 and TRBJ1-1; TRBD1 could be the D gene, as 5 bases match. This receptor was obtained from a man aged 30 to 39 in good health and CMV-seronegative. The nucleotides are TGTGCCAGCAGTGGAGGACCCCGGGGGACTGAAGCTTTCTTT. It is translated as CASSGGPRGTEAFF.